These 21 T cell receptor beta chains came from one sample sequenced in a study of beta chain features in type 1 diabetes. The investigators reverse transcribed all of the isolated RNA, so they sequenced expressed TCRB transcripts. The protocol was immunoSEQ multiplex PCR, while the TCRdb copy is restricted to in-frame clones and leaves out a portion. This table holds around 250,000 clones, 27% found once. Sequences were obtained from central memory CD4+ T cells from blood. These receptors were collected from a man aged 30 to 45 in good health.

This clone has more than one count but fewer than ten. The chain joins TRBV6-5 to TRBJ1-1, with D perhaps matching TRBD1 (6 bases). CDR3 size: 15 residues. V was cut by 6 bases and J by 4 bases, with 18 bases left in between. CDR1 MNHEY and CDR2 SVGAGI come from the germline V gene. CDR3 DNA sequence: TGTGCCAGCAGGAGAGACAGGAGCATTTCCACTGAAGCTTTCTTT. Encoded protein: CASRRDRSISTEAFF.

This chain links TRBV7-2 with TRBJ2-1; TRBD2 agrees at 7 bases. This CDR3 is built from 13 residues. J gave up 7 bases and V 5 bases, and 5 bases lay outside the gene matches. Looked up from germline, CDR1 is SGHTA and CDR2 is FQGNSA. In DNA, the CDR3 is TGTGCCAGCAGCCTTACCGGGGGGAATGAGCAGTTCTTC. Translating it yields CASSLTGGNEQFF.

The genes are TRBV27 and TRBJ1-2; unclear D gene. The CDR3 spans 14 residues. V gave up 0 bases and J gave up 8 bases, with 13 bases separating them. Germline CDR1 and CDR2: MNHEY and SMNVEV (reference sequence). The CDR3 sequence: CASSLSGAAKGYTF. The CDR3 DNA sequence: TGTGCCAGCAGTTTATCAGGAGCTGCTAAGGGCTACACCTTC.

The chain uses TRBV9 and TRBJ1-6, with TRBD1 matching over 9 bases. This CDR3 has 15 residues. Trimming at V came to 4 bases and at J to 10 bases, leaving 9 bases not matched to a gene. Germline CDR1 SGDLS, CDR2 YYNGEE. The CDR3 is CASSFMDRGRSPLHF. The CDR3 nucleotides read TGTGCCAGCAGCTTCATGGACAGGGGACGCTCACCCCTCCACTTT.

This clone was observed many times. The rearrangement uses TRBV7-9 and TRBJ2-7; 9 bases are shared with TRBD2. Germline V gives CDR1 SEHNR, CDR2 FQNEAQ (reference sequence). This CDR3 comprises 14 residues. V was pared by 1 base and J by 3 bases, with 1 base of the junction left unmatched. CDR3 sequence (DNA): TGTGCCAGCAGCTTAGGGACTAGCGACTACGAGCAGTACTTC. This encodes CASSLGTSDYEQYF.

This clone was detected once. The chain recombines TRBV5-1 with TRBJ2-4; D remains unclear. This CDR3 comprises 14 residues. V lost 2 bases to trimming and J lost 8 bases, with 14 bases between them. Germline V gives CDR1 SGHRS, CDR2 YFSETQ. The CDR3 region is CASSFGSTEDIQYF. The CDR3 DNA reads TGCGCCAGCAGCTTTGGATCTACCGAAGACATTCAGTACTTC.

This clone has just one count. The chain has TRBV7-7 and TRBJ2-1; 9 bases fit TRBD2. This CDR3 spans 15 amino acids. The germline gives CDR1 SSHAT, CDR2 FNYEAQ (reference sequence). V gave up 3 bases and J gave up 7 bases; unmatched junction bases: 7. The CDR3 sequence is CASSLVAGVANEQFF. The DNA of the CDR3 is TGTGCCAGCAGCTTGGTAGCGGGAGTCGCTAATGAGCAGTTCTTC.

The CDR3 here is CASSQDLAGYEQYF. The CDR3 bases are TGTGCCAGCAGCCAGGACCTGGCCGGCTACGAGCAGTACTTC. The chain is built from TRBV7-2 and TRBJ2-7; D unclear. This CDR3 is built from 14 residues. The V gene lost 5 bases and the J gene lost 3 bases, with 14 bases spanning the gap. The germline V gene encodes CDR1 SGHTA and CDR2 FQGNSA.

The chain combines TRBV30 with TRBJ2-1, with a tentative D call TRBD1 (6 bases). The CDR3 spans 12 residues. Germline V CDR1 and CDR2: GTSNPN, SVGIG (reference sequence). The germline V and J ends were trimmed by 1 base and 9 bases, with 10 bases remaining between them. Here the CDR3 reads CAWSALGGEQFF. The CDR3 DNA sequence: TGTGCCTGGAGTGCCTTAGGGGGTGAGCAGTTCTTC.

This sequence joins TRBV30 and TRBJ2-1, with 10 positions matching TRBD2. J was trimmed by 9 bases and V by 1 base; bases with no gene match: 9. CDR3 length: 15 residues. CDR1 is GTSNPN and CDR2 is SVGIG in the germline V gene (reference sequence). In DNA, the CDR3 is TGTGCCTGGAGTGGAGGTAGCGGGGGGTCCTCTGAGCAGTTCTTC. Residues: CAWSGGSGGSSEQFF.

V gene TRBV29-1 combines with J gene TRBJ1-5; D remains unclear. V lost 6 bases to trimming and J lost 3 bases, with 15 bases between them. This CDR3 spans 14 amino acids. Germline CDR1 and CDR2: SQVTM and ANQGSEA. Here the CDR3 DNA reads TGCAGCGTGGCGGTTGGACCGTCCAATCAGCCCCAGCATTTT. It codes for CSVAVGPSNQPQHF.

For the CDR3, the DNA is TGTTCGGCGTGGGATAATTCACCCCTCCACTTT. As protein: CSAWDNSPLHF. This chain joins TRBV19 and TRBJ1-6; D not certain. Germline CDR1 LNHDA, CDR2 SQIVND (reference sequence). The CDR3 loop spans 11 amino acids.

The V call is TRBV6-6, the J call TRBJ2-1; 11 bases align to TRBD2. The CDR3 totals 16 residues. Germline-derived CDR1 and CDR2 are MNHNY and SVGAGI (reference sequence). Trimming at V came to 6 bases and at J to 2 bases, leaving 6 bases not matched to a gene. CDR3 in DNA: TGTGCCAGCAGGGTTAGCGGGAGGGCCACCTACAATGAGCAGTTCTTC. Its protein product is CASRVSGRATYNEQFF.

This clone was seen only a few times. V is TRBV18 and J is TRBJ1-1; D ambiguous. Trimming removed 3 bases at V and 1 base at J, with 6 bases between. The CDR3 is made up of 13 amino acids. Germline loops: CDR1 KGHSH, CDR2 LQKENI. This CDR3 reads CASSPGENTEAFF. CDR3 coding DNA: TGTGCCAGCTCACCTGGGGAGAACACTGAAGCTTTCTTT.

The V and J genes are TRBV5-1 and TRBJ2-3; 13 bases match TRBD2. Germline values: CDR1 SGHRS, CDR2 YFSETQ. This CDR3 contains 16 residues. Unmatched junction bases numbered 4, after V lost 4 bases and J lost 2 bases. CDR3 sequence (DNA): TGCGCCAGCAGCACCGGGACTAGCGGGACCACAGATACGCAGTATTTT. It yields the protein CASSTGTSGTTDTQYF.

The J gene is TRBJ1-2, the V gene TRBV2; TRBD1 matches 10 bases. Germline V lookup: CDR1 SNHLY, CDR2 FYNNEI. V dropped 3 bases and J dropped 7; count of bases not matched to a gene: 8. This CDR3 is 15 amino acids long. The CDR3 DNA sequence: TGTGCCAGCAGTGAGATGAGACAGGGGGCGCGTGGCTACACCTTC. Its translation is CASSEMRQGARGYTF.

The chain joins TRBV7-6 to TRBJ2-3; D could derive from TRBD1 or TRBD2 (5 bases each). The CDR3 loop spans 15 amino acids. Trimming took off 1 base at V and 6 bases at J, with 14 bases between the two ends. From germline, CDR1 is SGHVS and CDR2 FNYEAQ. The CDR3 nucleotides are TGTGCCAGCAGCTTAGGGGAGAAAAACAGGGATACGCAGTATTTT. Its translation: CASSLGEKNRDTQYF. The full variable domain, rest sourced from reference TRBV7-6 and TRBJ2-3, is GAGVSQSPRYKVTKRGQDVALRCDPISGHVSLYWYRQALGQGPEFLTYFNYEAQQDKSGLPNDRFSAERPEGSISTLTIQRTEQRDSAMYRCASSLGEKNRDTQYFGPGTRLTVL.

The chain employs TRBV30 and TRBJ2-5; 8 bases agree with TRBD2. The tail of the sequence fits TRBJ2-7 better, so the J call may be wrong. Germline-derived CDR1 and CDR2 are GTSNPN and SVGIG (reference sequence). The CDR3 has 14 residues. CDR3 coding DNA: TGTGCCTGGAGTGCCGGACTAGCTTCCTACGAGCAGTACTTC. Protein: CAWSAGLASYEQYF.

The V and J genes are TRBV7-2 and TRBJ2-5; D call uncertain. Germline V gives CDR1 SGHTA, CDR2 FQGNSA. The CDR3 has 15 residues. Trimming stripped 2 bases from V and 4 bases from J, with 14 bases between. CDR3 residues: CASSLRVRSGETQYF. The CDR3 nucleotides read TGTGCCAGCAGCTTAAGGGTCCGGTCAGGAGAGACCCAGTACTTC.

This chain uses TRBV2 with TRBJ2-1, with 10 bases identical to TRBD1. Germline trimming cut 6 bases from V and 7 bases from J; bases unmatched to any gene: 6. The length of the CDR3 is 14 residues. Germline CDR1 reads SNHLY; CDR2 reads FYNNEI. CDR3 DNA sequence: TGTGCCAGCAGGGAGGACAGGGGGTCAAATGAGCAGTTCTTC. Translating it yields CASREDRGSNEQFF.

This clone showed up just a few times. V is TRBV15 and J is TRBJ2-5; no clear D gene. V gave up 5 bases and J gave up 0 bases, with 10 bases separating them. The germline V gene encodes CDR1 LNHNV and CDR2 YYDKDF (reference sequence). This CDR3 region has 14 residues. This chain's CDR3 is CATSRSGYQETQYF. DNA of the CDR3: TGTGCCACCAGCCGTTCTGGGTACCAAGAGACCCAGTACTTC.